These T cell receptor beta chains were read from a single sample in a study of vaccination effects on CD4 cells after COVID-19. Produced via immunoSEQ multiplex PCR; TCRdb's table is partial and in-frame only. The table lists about 73,000 clones, roughly 79% of them singletons. No cognate antigen is known for these TCRs. The material sequenced was CD4+ T cells from PBMCs cultured with HCoV-NL63 spike peptides, taken before COVID-19 vaccination. Receptor source: a human donor who received a COVID-19 vaccine. CDR3s include the opening cysteine and the closing phenylalanine or tryptophan. D genes are given only for firm matches. Size tells how often a clone was seen (once, few, many) or the class of an expanded clone, and some rows leave it out.

V	D	J	size	DNA	CDR3
TRBV10-1	TRBD2	TRBJ2-1	NA	TGCGCCAGCAGCGTTAGCGGGGGCTCCTACAATGAGCAGTTCTTC	CASSVSGGSYNEQFF
TRBV30	TRBD1	TRBJ2-5	NA	TGTGCCTGGAGTGTACCTCGGGACAGAGAGACCCAGTACTTC	CAWSVPRDRETQYF
TRBV18	NA	TRBJ1-1	NA	TGTGCCAGCTCATCACTCAGAACTAACACTGAAGCTTTCTTT	CASSSLRTNTEAFF
TRBV5-4	NA	TRBJ2-5	NA	TGTGCCAGCGGAGGGGGTAGGGGGACTCAAGAGACCCAGTACTTC	CASGGGRGTQETQYF
TRBV7-3	NA	TRBJ2-3	NA	TGTGCCAGCAGCCCCTTCGTGTCGGATACGCAGTATTTT	CASSPFVSDTQYF
TRBV5-1	TRBD1	TRBJ1-1	NA	TGCGCCAGTCGAAGACAGGGAAGCGGTTTGAACACTGAAGCTTTCTTT	CASRRQGSGLNTEAFF
TRBV20-1	NA	TRBJ2-3	once	TGCAGTGCTAGTCTGGGGAGGGATACGCAGTATTTT	CSASLGRDTQYF
TRBV29-1	NA	TRBJ1-1	NA	TGCAGCGTTGTCAAGCTCTCGAGCACTGAAGCTTTCTTT	CSVVKLSSTEAFF
TRBV30	NA	TRBJ1-5	NA	TGTGCCTGGAGTAGCGTCGGATATAGCAATCAGCCCCAGCATTTT	CAWSSVGYSNQPQHF
TRBV4-3	NA	TRBJ1-2	few	TGCGCCAGCAGCCAAATTCCCCAGGGGTATGGCTACACCTTC	CASSQIPQGYGYTF
TRBV27	NA	TRBJ2-6	NA	TGTGCCAGCAGTTTTTCAGGGGCCAACGTCCTGACTTTC	CASSFSGANVLTF
TRBV6-2/TRBV6-3	NA	TRBJ1-4	NA	TGTGCCAGCAGTTACTCGAAATACGGAAATAATGAAAAACTGTTTTTT	CASSYSKYGNNEKLFF
TRBV10-3	TRBD1	TRBJ1-1	few	TGTGCCATCAGTGAGTTAGTTGGGACAGGGACGAACACTGAAGCTTTCTTT	CAISELVGTGTNTEAFF
TRBV19	TRBD1	TRBJ1-5	NA	TGTGCCAGTAGTACGGAACAGGGGCGCTCTAGCAATCAGCCCCAGCATTTT	CASSTEQGRSSNQPQHF
TRBV19	TRBD1	TRBJ2-2	NA	TGTGCCAGTAGTATACATGGACAGGGGACTTCATTCGGTGGGTCCGGGGAGCTGTTTTTT	CASSIHGQGTSFGGSGELFF
TRBV6-2/TRBV6-3	NA	TRBJ1-5	few	TGTGCCAGCAGTTACTACGGATATAGCAATCAGCCCCAGCATTTT	CASSYYGYSNQPQHF
TRBV12-5	NA	TRBJ2-2	NA	TGTGCTAGTGGTTTGGGCAGGGGGGCGCCCGGGGAGCTGTTTTTT	CASGLGRGAPGELFF
TRBV27	NA	TRBJ2-2	NA	TGTGCCAGCAGTTCCTCACGCACCGGGGAGCTGTTTTTT	CASSSSRTGELFF
TRBV28	NA	TRBJ2-5	once	TGTGCCAGCCGACCTCAGGGGCGAGAGACCCAGTACTTC	CASRPQGRETQYF
TRBV7-3	NA	TRBJ2-1	NA	TGTGCCAGCAGCTTACCGGGGGCCCTCTACAATGAGCAGTTCTTC	CASSLPGALYNEQFF
TRBV4-2	TRBD2	TRBJ2-1	NA	TGTGCCAGCAGCCAAGCGGGAGCGGGGGGGCCAGGGGAGCAGTTCTTC	CASSQAGAGGPGEQFF
TRBV7-2	NA	TRBJ1-2	NA	TGTGCCAGCAGCTTAATTCCCCAGGCAGGCTATGGCTACACCTTC	CASSLIPQAGYGYTF
TRBV9	NA	TRBJ2-2	NA	TGTGCCAGCAGCGTAGATGCGGGATCACCCGGGGAGCTGTTTTTT	CASSVDAGSPGELFF
TRBV5-1	NA	TRBJ2-2	few	TGCGCCAGCACACGGGAAGCGAACACCGGGGAGCTGTTTTTT	CASTREANTGELFF
TRBV10-3	TRBD1	TRBJ1-4	NA	TGTGCCATCAGTGAGTCGACAGGGGCTAATGAAAAACTGTTTTTT	CAISESTGANEKLFF
TRBV24-1	NA	TRBJ1-1	NA	TGTGCCACCAGTGACTCCGGGAGGACTGAAGCTTTCTTT	CATSDSGRTEAFF
TRBV3-1/TRBV3-2	NA	TRBJ1-5	NA	TGTGCCAGCAGCCCTTTCCTACTAGGGGGCAATCAGCCCCAGCATTTT	CASSPFLLGGNQPQHF
TRBV5-4	TRBD1	TRBJ2-5	NA	TGTGCCAGCAGCGACCGGACAGGGGTGGTGACCCAGTACTTC	CASSDRTGVVTQYF
TRBV5-1	NA	TRBJ1-2	few	TGCGCCAGCAGCTTCCGCCCGGAAAGGGAAGGCTATGGCTACACCTTC	CASSFRPEREGYGYTF
TRBV5-8	TRBD1	TRBJ1-1	NA	TGTGCCAGCCCCTCCGGAGGGGGCGAAAGCACTGAAGCTTTCTTT	CASPSGGGESTEAFF
TRBV27	NA	TRBJ2-6	NA	TGTGCCAGCACCCGACCGGGGGCCAACGTCCTGACTTTC	CASTRPGANVLTF
TRBV4-1	NA	TRBJ1-5	NA	TGCGCCAGCAGCCGAGGGCAGGAAGGTCAGCCCCAGCATTTT	CASSRGQEGQPQHF
TRBV19	NA	TRBJ2-2	few	TGTGCCAGTCGCGAAAGAGGAAGGACCGGGGAGCTGTTTTTT	CASRERGRTGELFF
TRBV2	TRBD1	TRBJ2-5	few	TGTGCCAGCAGTTATACAGGGGGCTCGGGAGAGACCCAGTACTTC	CASSYTGGSGETQYF
TRBV18	NA	TRBJ1-5	NA	TGTGCCAGCTCACCATGGGCAGGGCAGGATCAGCCCCAGCATTTT	CASSPWAGQDQPQHF
TRBV24-1	NA	TRBJ1-5	few	TGTGCCACCAGCGATCCGGGTAATAGCAATCAGCCCCAGCATTTT	CATSDPGNSNQPQHF
TRBV2	NA	TRBJ1-1	NA	TGTGCCAGCAGTTTTGAATCGGGAGGCACTGAAGCTTTCTTT	CASSFESGGTEAFF
TRBV4-1	TRBD1	TRBJ1-1	NA	TGCGCCAGCAGCTCCACATCCCCCCCAGGGGGAGGATGGGACACTGAAGCTTTCTTT	CASSSTSPPGGGWDTEAFF
TRBV7-2	TRBD1	TRBJ1-4	NA	TGTGCCAGCAGCTCAGGGGGGCGTTATGAAAAACTGTTTTTT	CASSSGGRYEKLFF
TRBV18	TRBD1	TRBJ1-5	NA	TGTGCCAGCTCACGAGGGCAGGGGGATCAGCCCCAGCATTTT	CASSRGQGDQPQHF
TRBV29-1	NA	TRBJ1-1	many	TGCAGCGTTGACCCGGGGGCTACTGAAGCTTTCTTT	CSVDPGATEAFF
TRBV5-1	NA	TRBJ1-1	NA	TGCGCCAGCAGCTTGGCCGCCCCTAACACTGAAGCTTTCTTT	CASSLAAPNTEAFF
TRBV6-2/TRBV6-3	TRBD1	TRBJ1-6	NA	TGTGCCAGCAGTCGCTCCGGGACAGGGGTTTCACCCCTCCACTTT	CASSRSGTGVSPLHF
TRBV19	TRBD1	TRBJ2-2	NA	TGTGCCAGTATATTCAGGACAGGGGATTCCGGGGAGCTGTTTTTT	CASIFRTGDSGELFF
TRBV19	NA	TRBJ1-2	NA	TGTGCCTCGCAGGTTAACTATGGCTACACCTTC	CASQVNYGYTF
TRBV2	NA	TRBJ1-4	NA	TGTGCCATAACGAGGGACATTGCTGAAAAACTGTTTTTT	CAITRDIAEKLFF
TRBV5-1	NA	TRBJ2-5	NA	TGCGCCAGCAGCCCGGTCCTCAGTGGGACCCAGTACTTC	CASSPVLSGTQYF
TRBV6-6	TRBD1	TRBJ2-2	NA	TGTGCCAGCAGGGGACAGGAAAACACCGGGGAGCTGTTTTTT	CASRGQENTGELFF
TRBV5-6	NA	TRBJ1-2	NA	TGTGCCAGCAGGCTCCGAGGGACGCTCAATCTAAACGGCTACACCTTC	CASRLRGTLNLNGYTF
TRBV6-5	NA	TRBJ1-4	once	TGTGCCAGCAGTTCCACCGGGACGCCGTATGAAAAACTGTTTTTT	CASSSTGTPYEKLFF
TRBV5-1	NA	TRBJ2-5	NA	TGCGCCAGCAGCTTGGAAGGGTATTCGGACAAAGAGACCCAGTACTTC	CASSLEGYSDKETQYF
TRBV28	TRBD2	TRBJ2-2	NA	TGTGCCAGCAGCTCCCCGGGGGGTACCGGGGAGCTGTTTTTT	CASSSPGGTGELFF
TRBV18	NA	TRBJ1-3	NA	TGTGCCAGCTCACCTGCTGGGAGAACGGAATCTAGCTCTGGAAACACCATATATTTT	CASSPAGRTESSSGNTIYF
TRBV18	TRBD1	TRBJ1-6	NA	TGTGCCAGCTCACACGGGCCGGGACAGGAGAATTCACCCCTCCACTTT	CASSHGPGQENSPLHF
TRBV5-1	TRBD1	TRBJ2-3	once	TGCGCCAGCAGTTTTAGGGGGCAGACTAGCACAGATACGCAGTATTTT	CASSFRGQTSTDTQYF